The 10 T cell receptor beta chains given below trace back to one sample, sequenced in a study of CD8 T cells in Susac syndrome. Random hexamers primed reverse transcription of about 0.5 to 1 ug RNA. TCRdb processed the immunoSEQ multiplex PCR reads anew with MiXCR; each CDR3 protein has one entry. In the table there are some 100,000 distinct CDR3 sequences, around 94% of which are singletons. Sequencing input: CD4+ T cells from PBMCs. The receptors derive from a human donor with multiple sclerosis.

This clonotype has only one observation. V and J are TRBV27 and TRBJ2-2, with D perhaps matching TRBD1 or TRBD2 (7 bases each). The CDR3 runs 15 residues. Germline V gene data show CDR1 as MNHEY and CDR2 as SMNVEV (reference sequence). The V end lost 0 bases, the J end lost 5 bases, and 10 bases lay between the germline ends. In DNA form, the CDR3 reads TGTGCCAGCAGTTTATCGCAGGGGGGGACCGGGGAGCTGTTTTTT. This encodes CASSLSQGGTGELFF.

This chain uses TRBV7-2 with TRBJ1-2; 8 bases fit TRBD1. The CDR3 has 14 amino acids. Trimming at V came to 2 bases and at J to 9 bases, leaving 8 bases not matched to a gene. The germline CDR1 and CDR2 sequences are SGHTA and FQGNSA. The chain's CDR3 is CASSLSITGGSYTF. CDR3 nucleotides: TGTGCCAGCAGCTTATCGATCACAGGGGGGAGCTACACCTTC.

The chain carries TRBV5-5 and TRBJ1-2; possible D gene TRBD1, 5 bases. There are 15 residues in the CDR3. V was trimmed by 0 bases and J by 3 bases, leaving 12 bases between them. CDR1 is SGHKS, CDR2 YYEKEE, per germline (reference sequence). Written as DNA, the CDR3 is TGTGCCAGCAGCTTGGGGGGCGTCCACGACTATGGCTACACCTTC. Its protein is CASSLGGVHDYGYTF.

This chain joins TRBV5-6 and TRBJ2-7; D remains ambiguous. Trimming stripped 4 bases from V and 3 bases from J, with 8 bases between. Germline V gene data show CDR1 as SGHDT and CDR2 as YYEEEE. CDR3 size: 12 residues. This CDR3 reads CASSGPDYEQYF. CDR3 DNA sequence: TGTGCCAGCAGCGGACCCGACTACGAGCAGTACTTC.

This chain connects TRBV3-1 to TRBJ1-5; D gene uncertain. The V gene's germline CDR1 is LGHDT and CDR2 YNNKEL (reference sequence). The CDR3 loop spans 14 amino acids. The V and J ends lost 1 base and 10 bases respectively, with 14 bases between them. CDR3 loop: CASSQGGPESPQHF. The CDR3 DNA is TGTGCCAGCAGCCAAGGGGGTCCGGAGTCTCCCCAGCATTTT. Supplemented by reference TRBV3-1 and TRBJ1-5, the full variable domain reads DTAVSQTPKYLVTQMGNDKSIKCEQNLGHDTMYWYKQDSKKFLKIMFSYNNKELIINETVPNRFSPKSPDKAHLNLHINSLELGDSAVYFCASSQGGPESPQHFGDGTRLSIL.

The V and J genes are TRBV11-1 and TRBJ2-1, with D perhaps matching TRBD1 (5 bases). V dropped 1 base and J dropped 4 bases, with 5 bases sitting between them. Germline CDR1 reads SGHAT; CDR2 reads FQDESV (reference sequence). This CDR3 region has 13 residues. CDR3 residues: CASSLGTYNEQFF. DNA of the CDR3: TGTGCCAGCAGCTTAGGGACATACAATGAGCAGTTCTTC.

The DNA of the CDR3 is TGTGCCAGCAGCTCGGGACAGGGAGGCACCGGGGAGCTGTTTTTT. This encodes CASSSGQGGTGELFF. The chain links TRBV11-3 to TRBJ2-2; 9 positions agree with TRBD1. V gave up 4 bases and J gave up 4 bases; unmatched junction bases: 4. CDR1 SGHNT and CDR2 YENEEA come from the germline V gene. The CDR3 covers 15 residues.

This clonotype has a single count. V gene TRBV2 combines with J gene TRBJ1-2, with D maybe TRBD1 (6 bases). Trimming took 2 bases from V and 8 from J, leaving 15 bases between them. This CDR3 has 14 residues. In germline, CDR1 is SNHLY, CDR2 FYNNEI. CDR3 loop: CASSESDRKIGYTF. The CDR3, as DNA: TGTGCCAGCAGTGAATCCGACAGGAAGATAGGCTACACCTTC.

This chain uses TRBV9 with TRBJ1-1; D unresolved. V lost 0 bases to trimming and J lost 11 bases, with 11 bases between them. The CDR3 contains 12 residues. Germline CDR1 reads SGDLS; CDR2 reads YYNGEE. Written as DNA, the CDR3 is TGTGCCAGCAGCGTAGCGCGCGGACGGGCTTTCTTT. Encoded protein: CASSVARGRAFF.

The DNA for the CDR3 is TGTGCCAGCAGTCAGGGCTGGGGCGAGCAGTACTTC. This gives the protein CASSQGWGEQYF. The genes are TRBV12-3 or TRBV12-4 and TRBJ2-7; D perhaps matches TRBD1 (5 bases). The V end was cut by 5 bases, the J end by 6 bases, with 11 bases between. This CDR3 region has 12 residues.